This record concerns one T cell receptor (beta chain) sequence. The antigen is not known. At one of its ends the junction is not consistent with the germline gene, which may arise from a read error. Drawing of peripheral blood yielded roughly 10 milliliters from each donor. Isolating PBMCs gave at least 6 million of these cells per sample. This CDR3 region has 16 residues. Germline CDR1 LGHDT, CDR2 YNNKEL (reference sequence). This sample was taken from a study of blood T cells in healthy people across ages. Overall study results and limits: Because sorting was not performed, PBMCs prevented conclusive naive versus antigen-experienced comparison.

For the second PCR, which ran for about 7 to 11 cycles, a sample-barcoded 5' primer and a J-beta primer mix were used. A template-switch adaptor that had 12 random nucleotides put a tag on each cDNA molecule. Each CDR3 protein gets one entry after TCRdb re-called the 5' RACE reads with MiXCR. The table has around 1.1 million distinct CDR3 sequences, roughly two fifths seen once. This clonotype was obtained from a man aged 18 to 30 in good health. The V gene is TRBV3-1, the J gene TRBJ2-3, with 10 bases fitting TRBD1. Sequenced material: blood. This CDR3 reads CASSRQGQGISDTRYF. The CDR3 bases are TGTGCCAGCAGCCGTCAGGGACAGGGGATTTCGGATACGCGGTATTTT.